The 27 T cell receptor beta chains presented below share a single source sample, sequenced in a study of cytomegalovirus exposure and HLA in healthy donors. TCRdb's table, derived via immunoSEQ multiplex PCR, lists solely in-frame clones and lacks some. The table shows 200,000 to 250,000 clones, with around nine tenths occurring only once. The source material was PBMCs. These receptor sequences come from a woman aged 18-35 years in good health and CMV-seronegative.

The chain uses TRBV4-1 and TRBJ2-1; 10 bases fit TRBD1. The CDR3 has 17 amino acids. J was trimmed by 8 bases and V by 5 bases; bases with no gene match: 15. Germline V lookup: CDR1 MGHRA, CDR2 YSYEKL. CDR3 DNA: TGCGCCAGCAGCACACGGCCGACAGGGGGCGGGTTCGATGAGCAGTTCTTC. This encodes CASSTRPTGGGFDEQFF.

The chain combines TRBV19 with TRBJ1-4; D possibly corresponds to TRBD1 (6 bases). The length of the CDR3 is 14 residues. Between the trimmed V and J ends, which lost 6 bases and 0 bases, there was a span of 8 bases. Germline lookup yields CDR1 LNHDA and CDR2 SQIVND (reference sequence). Here the CDR3 reads CASRDRATNEKLFF. The CDR3, as DNA: TGTGCCAGTAGGGACAGAGCAACTAATGAAAAACTGTTTTTT. The full variable domain, its missing parts supplied by reference TRBV19 and TRBJ1-4, is DGGITQSPKYLFRKEGQNVTLSCEQNLNHDAMYWYRQDPGQGLRLIYYSQIVNDFQKGDIAEGYSVSREKKESFPLTVTSAQKNPTAFYLCASRDRATNEKLFFGSGTQLSVL.

The gene calls are TRBV4-2 and TRBJ2-5; TRBD1 agrees at 10 bases. In germline, CDR1 is LGHNA, CDR2 YNFKEQ. V was pared by 3 bases and J by 5 bases, with 6 bases of the junction left unmatched. The CDR3 length is 15 residues. The CDR3 DNA follows: TGTGCCAGCAGCCAGACAGGGGGCGGATCGGAGACCCAGTACTTC. It specifies CASSQTGGGSETQYF.

V is TRBV7-9 and J is TRBJ1-1; a weak D match, TRBD1 (6 bases). Germline lookup yields CDR1 SEHNR and CDR2 FQNEAQ (reference sequence). V lost 1 base, J lost 6 bases, and 21 bases lay in between. The CDR3 is 17 amino acids. CDR3 amino acids: CASSLGNYRESRAEAFF. Written as DNA, the CDR3 is TGTGCCAGCAGCTTAGGTAATTACAGGGAAAGTCGGGCTGAAGCTTTCTTT.

The chain recombines TRBV6-1 with TRBJ2-6; 9 bases fit TRBD1. Germline loops: CDR1 MNHNS, CDR2 SASEGT. The CDR3 contains 20 residues. V lost 4 bases, J lost 4 bases, and 17 bases stayed unmatched. In DNA form, the CDR3 reads TGTGCCAGCAGTGGAGCCACGACCAAACAGGGGGCGAAAGGGGCCAACGTCCTGACTTTC. Translated, it gives CASSGATTKQGAKGANVLTF.

The genes are TRBV7-9 and TRBJ2-7; TRBD2 matches 13 bases. Germline CDR1 SEHNR, CDR2 FQNEAQ (reference sequence). CDR3 length: 15 residues. V gave up 6 bases and J gave up 2 bases; unmatched junction bases: 4. Written as DNA, the CDR3 is TGTGCCAGCAGTCCGACTAGCGGGGGGACCTACGAGCAGTACTTC. Translation: CASSPTSGGTYEQYF.

This clone was seen once. The chain couples TRBV27 to TRBJ1-2; 9 bases are a match to TRBD1. Losses at the gene ends were 6 bases for V and 8 bases for J; bases not matched to a gene: 22. The CDR3 length is 18 residues. Germline V gene data show CDR1 as MNHEY and CDR2 as SMNVEV (reference sequence). CDR3 sequence reads: CASSSPGTGTGVFGGYTF. The CDR3 DNA sequence: TGTGCCAGCAGCAGCCCCGGGACAGGGACAGGAGTGTTTGGGGGCTACACCTTC.

The chain carries TRBV15 and TRBJ2-3, with a tentative D call TRBD2 (5 bases). Per germline, CDR1 LNHNV and CDR2 YYDKDF (reference sequence). This CDR3 has 14 amino acids. The germline V and J ends were trimmed by 6 bases and 1 base, with 11 bases remaining between them. This CDR3 reads CATSESGGTDTQYF. DNA for the CDR3: TGTGCCACCAGTGAGAGCGGTGGCACAGATACGCAGTATTTT.

V usage is TRBV12-5 and J usage is TRBJ2-1; 11 bases match TRBD2. Germline V lookup: CDR1 LGHNT, CDR2 FRNRAP. CDR3 length: 17 amino acids. The junction had 8 bases not matched to a gene; V was cut back by 2 bases and J by 5 bases. As DNA, the CDR3 is TGTGCTAGTGGTTTGACTAGCGGGAGTATGCGAAACAATGAGCAGTTCTTC. Its translation is CASGLTSGSMRNNEQFF.

The V gene is TRBV20-1, the J gene TRBJ2-3; TRBD2 matches at 7 bases. Per the germline V gene, CDR1 is DFQATT and CDR2 is SNEGSKA (reference sequence). The length of the CDR3 is 11 residues. The DNA for the CDR3 is TGCGGGGGAGGGCTTGGAGATACGCAGTATTTT. It specifies CGGGLGDTQYF.

The chain has TRBV11-2 and TRBJ2-7; 7 nucleotides agree with TRBD2. The ends lost 1 base at V and 3 bases at J; junction bases unmatched: 6. CDR1 is SGHAT and CDR2 is FQNNGV in the germline V gene. CDR3 length: 15 residues. CDR3 DNA: TGTGCCAGCAGCTTAGCGGGAACGGGAGGCTACGAGCAGTACTTC. Translating gives CASSLAGTGGYEQYF.

The chain employs TRBV28 and TRBJ1-5; a weak D match, TRBD1 (5 bases). Germline V gene data show CDR1 as MDHEN and CDR2 as SYDVKM. The V end lost 1 base, the J end lost 7 bases, and 11 bases lay between the germline ends. CDR3 length equals 14 residues. This CDR3 is CASSLLQGSQPQHF. CDR3 DNA sequence: TGTGCCAGCAGTTTATTGCAGGGTTCGCAGCCCCAGCATTTT. Full variable domain (rest looked up from reference TRBV28 and TRBJ1-5): DVKVTQSSRYLVKRTGEKVFLECVQDMDHENMFWYRQDPGLGLRLIYFSYDVKMKEKGDIPEGYSVSREKKERFSLILESASTNQTSMYLCASSLLQGSQPQHFGDGTRLSIL.

CDR3 protein: CSVDRPVSNEQFF. CDR3 coding DNA: TGCAGCGTTGACAGGCCGGTGTCCAATGAGCAGTTCTTC. The rearrangement links TRBV29-1 to TRBJ2-1; unclear D gene. The germline CDR1 and CDR2 sequences are SQVTM and ANQGSEA. CDR3 length: 13 amino acids. V lost 3 bases to trimming and J lost 6 bases, with 12 bases between them.

J is TRBJ2-3 and V is TRBV18; D may be TRBD2 (5 bases). Germline loops: CDR1 KGHSH, CDR2 LQKENI. The CDR3 loop spans 18 amino acids. V lost 2 bases and J 2 bases, leaving 20 bases between the germline ends. This CDR3 reads CASSPFGVLADLTDTQYF. CDR3 DNA: TGTGCCAGCTCACCATTTGGGGTTCTAGCTGATCTCACAGATACGCAGTATTTT.

The chain recombines TRBV6-6 with TRBJ2-3, with 16 bases matching TRBD2. The V and J ends lost 10 bases and 3 bases, in that order; junction bases with no gene match: 4. The CDR3 runs to 15 residues. Germline CDR1 reads MNHNY; CDR2 reads SVGAGI (reference sequence). The CDR3 reads CATGLAGGGTDTQYF. The CDR3 DNA is TGTGCCACGGGACTAGCGGGAGGGGGGACAGATACGCAGTATTTT.

The V call is TRBV29-1, the J call TRBJ1-2; D is perhaps TRBD1 (6 bases). The CDR3 has 14 residues. Deletions cut 8 bases from V and 4 bases from J, with 20 bases between. Germline V gene data show CDR1 as SQVTM and CDR2 as ANQGSEA. CDR3: CSTRGGTASYGYTF. The CDR3 coding sequence is TGCAGCACCCGGGGGGGCACCGCCTCCTATGGCTACACCTTC.

This chain links TRBV18 with TRBJ2-4; TRBD1 matches 7 bases. The trim removed 3 bases at V and 7 bases at J, leaving 3 bases unmatched. CDR3 length: 13 amino acids. Germline V CDR1 and CDR2: KGHSH, LQKENI. CDR3: CASSPDRTNIQYF. The DNA for the CDR3 is TGTGCCAGCTCACCGGACAGGACCAACATTCAGTACTTC.

V usage is TRBV29-1 and J usage is TRBJ1-2, with unresolved D. Germline assignment: CDR1 SQVTM and CDR2 ANQGSEA. The CDR3 is made up of 13 amino acids. Trimming removed 6 bases from V and 3 bases from J, with 14 bases in between. The CDR3 coding sequence is TGCAGCGTGCCGAATACAGCCTACTATGGCTACACCTTC. Protein sequence: CSVPNTAYYGYTF.

The chain recombines TRBV28 with TRBJ1-4, with a tentative D call TRBD1 (5 bases). The germline V and J ends were trimmed by 4 bases and 10 bases, with 13 bases remaining between them. The CDR3 spans 13 residues. Germline assignment: CDR1 MDHEN and CDR2 SYDVKM. The CDR3 sequence: CASSYQGRRKLFF. The DNA for the CDR3 is TGTGCCAGCAGTTATCAGGGAAGGAGAAAACTGTTTTTT.

The V gene is TRBV5-6, the J gene TRBJ2-4; maybe TRBD1 (6 bases). V was cut by 3 bases and J by 6 bases, with 16 bases left in between. The CDR3 is 15 amino acids. Germline V CDR1 and CDR2: SGHDT, YYEEEE. The DNA of the CDR3 is TGTGCCAGCAGCTCCGGGACAACGTCAGGAAACATTCAGTACTTC. This codes for CASSSGTTSGNIQYF.

The J gene is TRBJ2-7, the V gene TRBV7-8, with a weak D call TRBD2 (6 bases). The V end was cut by 4 bases, the J end by 0 bases, with 19 bases between. The CDR3 runs to 17 residues. Germline V gene data show CDR1 as SGHVS and CDR2 as FQNEAQ. The CDR3 DNA follows: TGTGCCAGCAGCTCTTTCGTGGCTAGCGCGAGCTCCTACGAGCAGTACTTC. Its translation: CASSSFVASASSYEQYF. The full variable domain, its missing parts supplied by reference TRBV7-8 and TRBJ2-7, is GAGVSQSPRYKVAKRGQDVALRCDPISGHVSLFWYQQALGQGPEFLTYFQNEAQLDKSGLPSDRFFAERPEGSVSTLKIQRTQQEDSAVYLCASSSFVASASSYEQYFGPGTRLTVT.

This chain uses TRBV15 with TRBJ1-4; D gene uncertain. The germline V and J ends were trimmed by 1 base and 2 bases, with 8 bases remaining between them. The CDR3 covers 15 residues. The germline V gene encodes CDR1 LNHNV and CDR2 YYDKDF (reference sequence). The CDR3 coding sequence is TGTGCCACCAGCAGAGCTGGGCAGACTAATGAAAAACTGTTTTTT. This codes for CATSRAGQTNEKLFF.

V and J are TRBV5-1 and TRBJ1-4; D gene uncertain. The CDR3 is made up of 14 amino acids. Germline CDR1 is SGHRS and CDR2 is YFSETQ. Trimming took off 0 bases at V and 4 bases at J, with 7 bases between the two ends. Written as DNA, the CDR3 is TGCGCCAGCAGCTTGGACCGGGTTAATGAAAAACTGTTTTTT. Translating gives CASSLDRVNEKLFF.

This clone occurred a few times. J is TRBJ1-2 and V is TRBV6-5, with 8 positions matching TRBD1. CDR1 is MNHEY and CDR2 is SVGAGI in the germline V gene. The CDR3 is 13 amino acids. Trimming cost V 2 bases and J 8 bases; bases outside gene matches: 4. Here the CDR3 DNA reads TGTGCCAGCAGTTACCCGGACAGGGTAGGCTACACCTTC. This codes for CASSYPDRVGYTF.

V usage is TRBV4-2 and J usage is TRBJ2-7; 8 bases are shared with TRBD2. V trimming: 4 bases; J trimming: 2 bases; junction bases outside the gene matches: 4. CDR3 length: 14 residues. Germline lookup yields CDR1 LGHNA and CDR2 YNFKEQ. CDR3 DNA: TGTGCCAGCAGCCGACCGGGAGGGACCTACGAGCAGTACTTC. It specifies CASSRPGGTYEQYF.

This clone appeared once. J is TRBJ2-5 and V is TRBV29-1, with 7 bases matching TRBD1. The germline V gene encodes CDR1 SQVTM and CDR2 ANQGSEA. After removal of 7 bases from V and 5 bases from J, the junction contained 13 bases not matched to a gene. The CDR3 runs 14 residues. In DNA, the CDR3 is TGCAGCGCCCCACCGGGACAGATAACGGAGACCCAGTACTTC. The encoded protein is CSAPPGQITETQYF. The full variable domain, its missing parts supplied by reference TRBV29-1 and TRBJ2-5, is SAVISQKPSRDICQRGTSLTIQCQVDSQVTMMFWYRQQPGQSLTLIATANQGSEATYESGFVIDKFPISRPNLTFSTLTVSNMSPEDSSIYLCSAPPGQITETQYFGPGTRLLVL.

This sequence joins TRBV4-1 and TRBJ2-5, with D perhaps matching TRBD1 (6 bases). Deletions cut 1 base from V and 0 bases from J, with 12 bases between. The germline V gene has CDR1 MGHRA and CDR2 YSYEKL. The CDR3 is 16 residues long. As DNA, the CDR3 is TGCGCCAGCAGCCAAGGCAGGGACACTTACCAAGAGACCCAGTACTTC. This codes for CASSQGRDTYQETQYF.